The TCR beta chain described here comes from a study of T cells in tumors after PD-1 blockade. Study-level background: Patients had no prior checkpoint blockade, systemic immunosuppressants, or anti-cancer therapy within 4 weeks. Each patient got pembrolizumab 200 mg every 3 weeks or cemiplimab 350 mg every 2 weeks.

The protocol was immunoSEQ multiplex PCR, while the TCRdb copy is restricted to in-frame clones and leaves out a portion. The table records roughly 48,000 clones, over 75% of them present only once. Germline values: CDR1 MRHNA, CDR2 SNTAGT. This CDR3 comprises 15 residues. V dropped 0 bases and J dropped 10; count of bases not matched to a gene: 6. Overall study findings and caveats: Peripheral recruitment is suggested, as some novel exhausted tumor clones were in pre-treatment blood.

This clone was picked up one time. Its antigen remains unknown. The source of this sequence is a human donor with basal cell carcinoma. The chain has TRBV6-4 and TRBJ2-1, with 10 bases identical to TRBD2. Sample: PBMCs, taken before anti-PD-1 treatment. The CDR3 bases are TGTGCCAGCAGTGACTCGTCTAGCGGGGGTGTAGAGCAGTTCTTC. Its translation is CASSDSSSGGVEQFF.